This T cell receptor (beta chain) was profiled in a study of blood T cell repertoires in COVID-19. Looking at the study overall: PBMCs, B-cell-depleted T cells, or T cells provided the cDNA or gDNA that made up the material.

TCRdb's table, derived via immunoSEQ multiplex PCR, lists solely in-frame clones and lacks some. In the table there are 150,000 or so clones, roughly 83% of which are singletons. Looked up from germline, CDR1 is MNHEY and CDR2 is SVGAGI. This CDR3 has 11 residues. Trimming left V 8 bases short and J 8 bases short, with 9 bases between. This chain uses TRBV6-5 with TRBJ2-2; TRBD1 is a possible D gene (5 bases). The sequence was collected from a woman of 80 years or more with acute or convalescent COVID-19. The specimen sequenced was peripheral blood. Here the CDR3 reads CASSNRGELFF. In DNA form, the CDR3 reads TGTGCCAGCTCCAACAGGGGGGAGCTGTTTTTT.